This T cell receptor beta chain stems from a study of T cells in Graves' hyperthyroidism and ophthalmopathy. Study overall: Sampling of peripheral blood happened at initial diagnosis, prior to any treatment. The study's findings and limits: The blood repertoire included most of the expanded thyroid clonotypes above 0.001. Separation of ophthalmopathy from stable hyperthyroidism was achieved by a 13 V-J model. For ophthalmopathy, model prediction preceded onset by a median about 6 months.

Concerning this clonotype itself: Its target is unknown.

TCR beta CDR3 sequences were amplified from RNA transcripts. In the first-round RT-PCR of the TCR CDR3, the HTBI primer set was used. TCRdb redid the calling of the multiplex PCR reads with MiXCR, one entry per CDR3 protein. Of 410,000 or so distinct CDR3 sequences listed, 14% to 15% are singletons. Input material: blood. The TCR originated in a man younger than 30 with Graves' ophthalmopathy.

CDR3 region: CASSYGTSGAPLAQYF. For the CDR3, the DNA is TGTGCCAGCAGTTACGGGACTAGCGGGGCCCCATTGGCGCAGTATTTT. This chain uses TRBV6-2 or TRBV6-3 with TRBJ2-3; 13 bases map to TRBD2. This CDR3 spans 16 amino acids. Losses at the gene ends were 2 bases for V and 10 bases for J; bases not matched to a gene: 9. The germline V gene encodes CDR1 MNHEY and CDR2 SVGEGT.